Listed here are 19 T cell receptor beta chains from one sample, sequenced in a study of blood T cell repertoires in COVID-19. This table comes from immunoSEQ multiplex PCR, and its TCRdb copy is limited to in-frame clones, with some not included. Here the sample spans 100,000 or so clones, about nine tenths being singletons. The specimen sequenced was peripheral blood. Receptor source: a man aged 50 to 60 with active COVID-19.

This clone appeared once. V gene TRBV18 combines with J gene TRBJ2-2; TRBD2 might be the D (6 bases). The CDR3 contains 14 residues. CDR1 and CDR2 (germline): KGHSH, LQKENI. Trimming took 2 bases from V and 5 from J, leaving 9 bases between them. CDR3 nucleotide sequence: TGTGCCAGCTCACCAGGGGGGAATACCGGGGAGCTGTTTTTT. This codes for CASSPGGNTGELFF.

The chain carries TRBV10-1 and TRBJ2-3, with 11 bases identical to TRBD2. Germline V lookup: CDR1 WNHNN, CDR2 SYGVQD (reference sequence). The V and J ends lost 0 bases and 5 bases, in that order; junction bases with no gene match: 1. The CDR3 length is 15 residues. The CDR3 sequence: CASSESGLAGDTQYF. In nucleotides, the CDR3 is TGCGCCAGCAGTGAGTCCGGACTAGCGGGAGATACGCAGTATTTT.

This sequence joins TRBV7-2 and TRBJ2-1, with D tentatively TRBD1 (5 bases). Germline V lookup: CDR1 SGHTA, CDR2 FQGNSA. The CDR3 length is 13 residues. Trimming shortened V by 5 bases and J by 4 bases, and 9 bases separated the two germline ends. This CDR3 is CASSADRYNEQFF. The CDR3 DNA follows: TGTGCCAGCAGCGCTGACAGATACAATGAGCAGTTCTTC. Looking up the rest from reference TRBV7-2 and TRBJ2-1 gives the full variable domain: GAGVSQSPSNKVTEKGKDVELRCDPISGHTALYWYRQSLGQGLEFLIYFQGNSAPDKSGLPSDRFSAERTGGSVSTLTIQRTQQEDSAVYLCASSADRYNEQFFGPGTRLTVL.

This chain joins TRBV29-1 and TRBJ2-3; D may correspond to TRBD1 or TRBD2 (5 bases each). V shed 7 bases and J shed 5 bases, with 13 bases lying between them. Germline V gene sequence: CDR1 SQVTM, CDR2 ANQGSEA. This CDR3 has 12 amino acids. The CDR3 nucleotides are TGCAGCGGGGGACCTCCGGGAGATACGCAGTATTTT. Its translation is CSGGPPGDTQYF.

The V call is TRBV9, the J call TRBJ2-5; 7 bases match TRBD2. The germline V gene encodes CDR1 SGDLS and CDR2 YYNGEE. V shed 3 bases and J 2 bases; nucleotides not matched to a gene: 7. This CDR3 region has 15 residues. The CDR3 spells CASSGGPSGQETQYF. The CDR3 DNA sequence: TGTGCCAGCAGCGGTGGGCCTAGCGGTCAAGAGACCCAGTACTTC.

This rearrangement joins TRBV29-1 to TRBJ2-1; 10 positions match TRBD2. The trim removed 4 bases at V and 11 bases at J, leaving 8 bases unmatched. The CDR3 loop spans 13 amino acids. CDR1 SQVTM and CDR2 ANQGSEA come from the germline V gene. The CDR3 sequence: CSVAERGGTQQFF. Here the CDR3 DNA reads TGCAGCGTTGCAGAGCGGGGGGGAACTCAGCAGTTCTTC.

This sequence joins TRBV9 and TRBJ2-2; no definite D call. In germline, CDR1 is SGDLS, CDR2 YYNGEE. This CDR3 has 12 amino acids. V dropped 3 bases and J dropped 6 bases, with 6 bases sitting between them. The CDR3 DNA follows: TGTGCCAGCAGCGCTGGGCCCGGGGAGCTGTTTTTT. Translated, it gives CASSAGPGELFF.

CDR3 nucleotide sequence: TGTGCCAGCAGCCAGGGGCTTCAGGCGGTCCAAGAGACCCAGTACTTC. Translated, it gives CASSQGLQAVQETQYF. J is TRBJ2-5 and V is TRBV14, with D tentatively TRBD1 (5 bases). The CDR3 length is 16 residues. CDR1 and CDR2 (germline): SGHDN, FVKESK. V lost 3 bases and J lost 1, with 15 bases in between.

This rearrangement joins TRBV7-7 to TRBJ2-7, with TRBD2 matching 8 bases. The junction had 5 bases not matched to a gene; V was cut back by 5 bases and J by 2 bases. This CDR3 spans 14 amino acids. CDR1 is SSHAT and CDR2 is FNYEAQ in the germline V gene (reference sequence). Here the CDR3 DNA reads TGTGCCAGCAGCCCGACCGGGGGGGCCTACGAGCAGTACTTC. As protein: CASSPTGGAYEQYF.

This chain links TRBV10-3 with TRBJ2-5; 13 bases fit TRBD2. Losses at the gene ends were 0 bases for V and 4 bases for J; bases not matched to a gene: 5. Germline V gives CDR1 ENHRY, CDR2 SYGVKD. The CDR3 runs to 17 residues. The CDR3 sequence is CAISESFGLAGAETQYF. The CDR3 nucleotides are TGTGCCATCAGTGAGTCTTTCGGACTAGCGGGGGCAGAGACCCAGTACTTC.

The rearrangement uses TRBV5-4 and TRBJ1-1; a possible D gene is TRBD1 (5 bases). The germline V and J ends were trimmed by 1 base and 5 bases, with 9 bases remaining between them. Germline V gene sequence: CDR1 SGHNT, CDR2 YYREEE (reference sequence). The CDR3 is 13 amino acids. The DNA for the CDR3 is TGTGCCAGCAGCTTGATTGGGGGGACTGAAGCTTTCTTT. It yields the protein CASSLIGGTEAFF.

The chain links TRBV12-2 to TRBJ1-4; the table's D call of TRBD1 was not tested on the DNA. TRBV12-2 is annotated as a pseudogene. The CDR3 sequence is 18 residues long. CDR3 DNA sequence: TGTGCAAGTCGCCCGCCGGAAGGGGGATCGGTCGGGGTTGAAAAACTGTTTTTT. Its protein product is CASRPPEGGSVGVEKLFF.

The chain combines TRBV9 with TRBJ2-1, with 8 bases that match TRBD2. This CDR3 spans 15 amino acids. The V segment lost 4 bases and the J segment 4 bases; nucleotides outside the gene matches: 7. The germline V gene has CDR1 SGDLS and CDR2 YYNGEE. The CDR3 region is CASSLDLAGYNEQFF. The CDR3, as DNA: TGTGCCAGCAGCCTGGACCTAGCGGGTTACAATGAGCAGTTCTTC.

The J gene is TRBJ2-1, the V gene TRBV6-1, with no clear D. V was pared by 3 bases and J by 3 bases, with 9 bases between. This CDR3 spans 14 amino acids. Germline CDR1 MNHNS, CDR2 SASEGT. CDR3 region: CASSDRNNYNEQFF. CDR3 DNA: TGTGCCAGCAGTGACAGGAACAACTACAATGAGCAGTTCTTC.

This chain links TRBV19 with TRBJ1-1, with a possible D match to TRBD1 (6 bases). Trimming took off 7 bases at V and 1 base at J, with 19 bases between the two ends. The CDR3 is 16 amino acids. Germline V lookup: CDR1 LNHDA, CDR2 SQIVND (reference sequence). CDR3 DNA: TGTGCCAGTATCCACTCGAGGGGGGGTTCGAACACTGAAGCTTTCTTT. Its translation is CASIHSRGGSNTEAFF.

This rearrangement joins TRBV5-5 to TRBJ1-2, with D unclear. The germline V gene has CDR1 SGHKS and CDR2 YYEKEE (reference sequence). V lost 4 bases to trimming and J lost 2 bases, with 12 bases between them. The CDR3 is 14 residues long. DNA of the CDR3: TGTGCCAGCAGCCCGGGAGCCGCGAACTATGGCTACACCTTC. Translating it yields CASSPGAANYGYTF.

This rearrangement joins TRBV5-1 to TRBJ2-7, with D possibly matching TRBD2 (5 bases). The CDR3 has 16 amino acids. CDR1 is SGHRS and CDR2 is YFSETQ in the germline V gene. V lost 1 base to trimming and J lost 0 bases, with 14 bases between them. CDR3 amino acids: CASSLTGRTSSYEQYF. In nucleotides, the CDR3 is TGCGCCAGCAGCTTGACCGGCAGGACTTCCTCCTACGAGCAGTACTTC.

The genes are TRBV24-1 and TRBJ2-2; D is unclear. Between the trimmed V and J ends, which lost 4 bases and 1 base, there was a span of 3 bases. Germline V gene sequence: CDR1 KGHDR, CDR2 SFDVKD. This CDR3 region has 13 residues. Here the CDR3 DNA reads TGTGCCACCAGTGACAGGAACACCGGGGAGCTGTTTTTT. This translates into CATSDRNTGELFF.

The J gene is TRBJ2-7, the V gene TRBV3-1 (or the pseudogene TRBV3-2), with 7 bases fitting TRBD1. The J segment lost 2 bases and the V segment lost 4 bases, leaving 5 bases of the junction unmatched. The CDR3 has 14 residues. CDR1 and CDR2 from the germline V gene are LGHDT and YNNKEL (reference sequence). The CDR3 nucleotides read TGTGCCAGCAGCCCTGTCGACAGGGCCTACGAGCAGTACTTC. It specifies CASSPVDRAYEQYF.